This T cell receptor (beta chain) was identified in a study of cytomegalovirus exposure and HLA in healthy donors. Vbeta (60) and Jbeta (13) primers were used in the PCR. Measured with immunoSEQ multiplex PCR; TCRdb has only the in-frame clones, and not every one. The data contain roughly 110,000 clones, 70% to 80% of them seen just once; the ten biggest clones take up approximately 1.9%. The clonotype originates from a human donor in good health. The sample consisted of PBMCs.

CDR3 DNA: TGTGCCAGCAGTCGGTCGCAGGGTGGGGAGCAGTACTTC. Protein product: CASSRSQGGEQYF. The rearrangement links TRBV2 to TRBJ2-7, with a tentative D call TRBD1 (5 bases). The germline V gene has CDR1 SNHLY and CDR2 FYNNEI. The CDR3 runs 13 residues. Trimming took off 5 bases at V and 7 bases at J, with 15 bases between the two ends.